These 22 T cell receptor beta chains share one sample of origin, sequenced in a study of blood T cell repertoires in COVID-19. The repertoire was sequenced with immunoSEQ multiplex PCR; TCRdb's copy has only in-frame clones and lacks some. The sample comprises about 60,000 clones, more than 60% of which are singletons, and around a tenth rests with the top ten. Material for sequencing was peripheral blood. The source of these receptors is a human donor in a cohort sampled during active COVID-19.

The chain uses TRBV27 and TRBJ2-7; 7 nucleotides align to TRBD1. CDR3 length: 14 amino acids. The V segment lost 6 bases and the J segment 1 base; nucleotides outside the gene matches: 6. Germline lookup yields CDR1 MNHEY and CDR2 SMNVEV (reference sequence). CDR3 DNA sequence: TGTGCCAGCAGCCTATTACAGGGGTCCTACGAGCAGTACTTC. Its protein is CASSLLQGSYEQYF.

The chain is built from TRBV12-3 or TRBV12-4 and TRBJ2-1; D is perhaps TRBD2 (5 bases). Deletions cut 3 bases from V and 13 bases from J, with 10 bases between. The CDR3 contains 11 residues. The CDR3 coding sequence is TGTGCCAGCAGTTTCGGACTTGGACAGTTCTTC. It codes for CASSFGLGQFF.

This clone has more than one count but fewer than ten. The chain employs TRBV5-1 and TRBJ2-2; 8 nucleotides agree with TRBD2. J gave up 5 bases and V 5 bases, and 8 bases lay outside the gene matches. The V gene's germline CDR1 is SGHRS and CDR2 YFSETQ. The CDR3 loop spans 15 amino acids. The CDR3 region is CASSGAGVETGELFF. CDR3 nucleotide sequence: TGCGCCAGCAGTGGAGCGGGAGTTGAAACCGGGGAGCTGTTTTTT.

The chain carries TRBV29-1 and TRBJ1-1, with TRBD1 as a possible D gene (5 bases). CDR1 is SQVTM, CDR2 ANQGSEA, per germline. V lost 4 bases, J lost 1 base, and 13 bases lay in between. This CDR3 spans 14 amino acids. This chain's CDR3 is CSVAPGGTNTEAFF. CDR3 coding DNA: TGCAGCGTTGCTCCCGGAGGGACGAACACTGAAGCTTTCTTT.

The V and J genes are TRBV4-3 and TRBJ2-2; possible D gene TRBD1, 7 bases. Germline CDR1 LGHNA, CDR2 YSLEER. The V end lost 0 bases, the J end lost 4 bases, and 12 bases lay between the germline ends. This CDR3 comprises 16 residues. CDR3 coding DNA: TGCGCCAGCAGCCAAGATTTCCAGGGGGGCACCGGGGAGCTGTTTTTT. It yields the protein CASSQDFQGGTGELFF.

The chain combines TRBV10-3 with TRBJ2-1; D gene ambiguous. Trimming took off 3 bases at V and 2 bases at J, with 11 bases between the two ends. Germline CDR1 ENHRY, CDR2 SYGVKD. The CDR3 is made up of 15 amino acids. The CDR3 region has the DNA TGTGCCATCAGTGAAGGTGGCGGCACCTACAATGAGCAGTTCTTC. This codes for CAISEGGGTYNEQFF.

J is TRBJ1-4 and V is TRBV5-4; 11 bases agree with TRBD1. The CDR3 is 18 residues long. V shed 4 bases, J shed 0 bases, and the junction held 8 bases outside the gene matches. Germline CDR1 SGHNT, CDR2 YYREEE (reference sequence). CDR3 in amino acids: CASSLGQGAESTNEKLFF. The DNA for the CDR3 is TGTGCCAGCAGCCTCGGACAGGGGGCCGAATCAACTAATGAAAAACTGTTTTTT.

This chain uses TRBV3-1 (or the pseudogene TRBV3-2) with TRBJ2-7, with 8 bases identical to TRBD2. Germline V gene data show CDR1 as LGHDT and CDR2 as YNNKEL (reference sequence). The CDR3 length is 17 residues. Losses at the gene ends were 1 base for V and 1 base for J; bases not matched to a gene: 9. DNA for the CDR3: TGTGCCAGCAGCCAAGGAGCGACTAGCGCGAGTTCCTACGAGCAGTACTTC. Encoded protein: CASSQGATSASSYEQYF.

The rearrangement uses TRBV4-3 and TRBJ1-2, with a tentative D call TRBD1 (6 bases). The CDR3 has 15 amino acids. Germline CDR1 LGHNA, CDR2 YSLEER. The germline V and J ends were trimmed by 0 bases and 9 bases, with 17 bases remaining between them. CDR3 DNA: TGCGCCAGCAGCCAAGATCGGGGGGCGGATAGGAGCTACACCTTC. Translating it yields CASSQDRGADRSYTF.

The J gene is TRBJ1-4, the V gene TRBV7-9; D might be TRBD1 (6 bases). Trimming removed 6 bases from V and 3 bases from J, with 11 bases in between. The CDR3 is 14 residues long. Germline V gene lookup returns CDR1 SEHNR and CDR2 FQNEAQ (reference sequence). CDR3 protein: CASRNRAANEKLFF. DNA of the CDR3: TGTGCCAGCAGAAACAGGGCTGCTAATGAAAAACTGTTTTTT.

This clone was seen a handful of times. The chain is built from TRBV3-1 (or the pseudogene TRBV3-2) and TRBJ1-1; TRBD1 is a possible D gene (5 bases). V dropped 4 bases and J dropped 1 base, with 10 bases sitting between them. Germline assignment: CDR1 LGHDT and CDR2 YNNKEL (reference sequence). This CDR3 comprises 14 residues. The CDR3 coding sequence is TGTGCCAGCAGCCGGTCGGGGGGGAACACTGAAGCTTTCTTT. As protein: CASSRSGGNTEAFF.

The rearrangement uses TRBV28 and TRBJ2-3, with D possibly being TRBD2 (5 bases). This CDR3 region has 17 residues. V lost 5 bases, J lost 0 bases, and 18 bases lay in between. Per the germline V gene, CDR1 is MDHEN and CDR2 is SYDVKM. CDR3 region: CASSGRRLRTSTDTQYF. For the CDR3, the DNA is TGTGCCAGCAGTGGCCGACGACTAAGGACTAGCACAGATACGCAGTATTTT.

This chain uses TRBV19 with TRBJ2-7; 11 bases are a match to TRBD2. J gave up 6 bases and V 1 base, and 8 bases lay outside the gene matches. CDR3 length: 16 amino acids. Germline assignment: CDR1 LNHDA and CDR2 SQIVND (reference sequence). CDR3 loop: CASSIVLAGVLSEQYF. CDR3 nucleotide sequence: TGTGCCAGTAGTATAGTACTAGCGGGAGTCCTTTCCGAGCAGTACTTC.

The CDR3 loop reads CASSTRTGHNEQFF. In nucleotides, the CDR3 is TGTGCCAGCAGCACCCGGACAGGGCACAATGAGCAGTTCTTC. The V and J genes are TRBV5-8 and TRBJ2-1, with 8 bases lining up with TRBD1. V dropped 4 bases and J dropped 5; count of bases not matched to a gene: 5. The germline CDR1 and CDR2 sequences are SGHTS and YDEGEE. The CDR3 has 14 residues.

This clone has a single count. This chain connects TRBV6-4 to TRBJ1-1; no definite D call. Per the germline V gene, CDR1 is MRHNA and CDR2 is SNTAGT. V was cut by 2 bases and J by 10 bases, with 8 bases left in between. This CDR3 has 11 residues. CDR3 loop: CASSDGGRAFF. CDR3 DNA: TGTGCCAGCAGTGACGGCGGCAGAGCTTTCTTT.

This chain links TRBV30 with TRBJ2-7; TRBD1 agrees at 10 bases. J was trimmed by 7 bases and V by 2 bases; bases with no gene match: 8. This CDR3 spans 14 amino acids. CDR1 is GTSNPN, CDR2 SVGIG, per germline (reference sequence). DNA for the CDR3: TGTGCCTGGAGTCTAAGACAGGGGGCGCGGGAGCAGTACTTC. This encodes CAWSLRQGAREQYF.

The V gene is TRBV4-3, the J gene TRBJ2-6; D not resolved. CDR3 size: 17 residues. Per germline, CDR1 LGHNA and CDR2 YSLEER. The V end was cut by 1 base, the J end by 0 bases, with 10 bases between. CDR3 DNA: TGCGCCAGCAGCCAAGTGGGCAGCAGCTCTGGGGCCAACGTCCTGACTTTC. This translates into CASSQVGSSSGANVLTF.

This CDR3 reads CATSDGLAGGWGTQYF. CDR3 nucleotide sequence: TGTGCCACCAGTGACGGACTAGCGGGAGGCTGGGGGACCCAGTACTTC. The chain recombines TRBV24-1 with TRBJ2-5, with 14 nucleotides matching TRBD2. CDR1 and CDR2 from the germline V gene are KGHDR and SFDVKD. The CDR3 length is 16 residues. The ends lost 4 bases at V and 7 bases at J; junction bases unmatched: 7.

The rearrangement links TRBV4-1 to TRBJ2-1; D is perhaps TRBD2 (6 bases). Germline CDR1 is MGHRA and CDR2 is YSYEKL. Trimming cost V 1 base and J 3 bases, with 10 bases left between them. CDR3 size: 15 residues. The CDR3 DNA follows: TGCGCCAGCAGCCAAGCGACTAGTCTCTACAATGAGCAGTTCTTC. Translating gives CASSQATSLYNEQFF.

This chain connects TRBV10-1 to TRBJ1-5; unclear D gene. Germline-derived CDR1 and CDR2 are WNHNN and SYGVQD (reference sequence). The CDR3 has 12 amino acids. V lost 5 bases, J lost 5 bases, and 7 bases lay in between. The CDR3 loop is CASSSSDQPQHF. The CDR3 DNA sequence: TGCGCCAGCAGTTCTTCCGATCAGCCCCAGCATTTT.

The chain recombines TRBV5-1 with TRBJ1-2; D not certain. The CDR3 spans 15 residues. V lost 2 bases, J lost 4 bases, and 15 bases lay in between. Germline CDR1 is SGHRS and CDR2 is YFSETQ. The CDR3 region has the DNA TGCGCCAGCAGCTTATCCGGGGAGAAGAGCTATGGCTACACCTTC. It codes for CASSLSGEKSYGYTF.

The chain carries TRBV3-1 (or the pseudogene TRBV3-2) and TRBJ1-1; the match to TRBD1 covers 10 bases. CDR3 length: 16 amino acids. CDR1 and CDR2 from the germline V gene are LGHDT and YNNKEL (reference sequence). V was pared by 3 bases and J by 0 bases, with 4 bases of the junction left unmatched. CDR3 bases: TGTGCCAGCAGCCACCGGGACAGGGGAATGAACACTGAAGCTTTCTTT. Residues: CASSHRDRGMNTEAFF.